This is a list of T cell receptor beta chains from one sample in a study of radiotherapy plus CTLA-4 blockade in lung cancer. Method: immunoSEQ multiplex PCR; TCRdb's copy keeps in-frame clones and lacks some. Among about 49,000 clones listed, approximately 85% were seen once. The specimen was peripheral blood, collected from a patient treated with radiotherapy plus ipilimumab. All receptors derive from a human donor with non-small cell lung cancer whose response to radiotherapy plus ipilimumab could not be evaluated. CDR3s include the opening cysteine and the closing phenylalanine or tryptophan. A D gene is named only where the DNA matches it firmly. The listing skips clone size in some rows; elsewhere it reads once, few, many or a size class.

CDR3 protein: CAWTGWDYTEAFF
CDR3 DNA: TGTGCCTGGACGGGATGGGATTACACTGAAGCTTTCTTT
J gene: TRBJ1-1
clone size: .
V gene: TRBV30
D gene: .

CDR3 protein: CASSLTAGTGLNYGYTF
CDR3 DNA: TGTGCCAGCAGCTTAACTGCCGGGACAGGGCTAAACTATGGCTACACCTTC
J gene: TRBJ1-2
clone size: few
V gene: TRBV7-3
D gene: TRBD1

CDR3 protein: CASSPGLAGTYNEQFF
CDR3 DNA: TGTGCCAGCTCACCCGGACTAGCGGGAACCTACAATGAGCAGTTCTTC
J gene: TRBJ2-1
clone size: .
V gene: TRBV18
D gene: TRBD2

CDR3 protein: CASSAPRPGLFF
CDR3 DNA: TGTGCCAGCAGTGCTCCCAGGCCCGGACTGTTTTTT
J gene: TRBJ1-4
clone size: .
V gene: TRBV28
D gene: .

CDR3 protein: CASTMGKQVGYGYTF
CDR3 DNA: TGTGCCAGCACCATGGGGAAACAGGTGGGCTATGGCTACACCTTC
J gene: TRBJ1-2
clone size: once
V gene: TRBV9
D gene: .

CDR3 protein: CASKKGGPGNTIYF
CDR3 DNA: TGTGCCAGTAAGAAAGGGGGCCCAGGAAACACCATATATTTT
J gene: TRBJ1-3
clone size: .
V gene: TRBV6-5
D gene: TRBD1

CDR3 protein: CSVAPDRDEQFF
CDR3 DNA: TGCAGCGTTGCCCCGGACAGGGATGAGCAGTTCTTC
J gene: TRBJ2-1
clone size: .
V gene: TRBV29-1
D gene: TRBD1

CDR3 protein: CASSRGGATNEKLFF
CDR3 DNA: TGTGCCAGTAGTCGGGGAGGCGCAACTAATGAAAAACTGTTTTTT
J gene: TRBJ1-4
clone size: many
V gene: TRBV19
D gene: .

CDR3 protein: CSSDRNTEAFF
CDR3 DNA: TGCAGCTCGGACAGGAACACTGAAGCTTTCTTT
J gene: TRBJ1-1
clone size: .
V gene: TRBV20-1
D gene: .

CDR3 protein: CASSLERDEAFF
CDR3 DNA: TGTGCCAGCAGTTTGGAGCGGGATGAAGCTTTCTTT
J gene: TRBJ1-1
clone size: .
V gene: TRBV28
D gene: .

CDR3 protein: CASSSWTGRTSGANVLTF
CDR3 DNA: TGTGCCAGCAGTTCCTGGACAGGGAGGACCTCTGGGGCCAACGTCCTGACTTTC
J gene: TRBJ2-6
clone size: once
V gene: TRBV28
D gene: TRBD1

CDR3 protein: CASSITGSNNEQFF
CDR3 DNA: TGTGCCAGTAGTATCACGGGGTCCAACAATGAGCAGTTCTTC
J gene: TRBJ2-1
clone size: .
V gene: TRBV19
D gene: .

CDR3 protein: CASSLPTTAQGEAFF
CDR3 DNA: TGTGCCAGCAGCCTTCCCACGACAGCGCAGGGTGAAGCTTTCTTT
J gene: TRBJ1-1
clone size: .
V gene: TRBV28
D gene: .

CDR3 protein: CASNAGVARGNQPQHF
CDR3 DNA: TGTGCCAGCAACGCAGGGGTAGCGCGAGGCAATCAGCCCCAGCATTTT
J gene: TRBJ1-5
clone size: .
V gene: TRBV28
D gene: .